The clone carrying this T cell receptor beta chain has ten or more counts. Transcripts of RNA were the source for amplifying TCR beta CDR3 regions. HTBI primers were employed in first-round RT-PCR, then a second-round multiplex PCR followed. In TCRdb, the multiplex PCR reads were re-called with MiXCR into one record per CDR3 protein. The sample carries about 740,000 distinct CDR3 sequences, roughly 40% recorded once. This specimen belongs to a study of Graves' ophthalmopathy and Graves' hyperthyroidism. Each diagnosis was determined on the basis of clinical symptoms, serum thyroxine, TRAb, thyroid ultrasound and orbital computed tomography. Germline V gene sequence: CDR1 SGDLS, CDR2 YYNGEE. The CDR3 is 14 amino acids. Trimming cost V 2 bases and J 2 bases; bases outside gene matches: 4.

The sample comprised peripheral blood. The receptor was derived from an adult man with Graves' ophthalmopathy. The chain carries TRBV9 and TRBJ2-7, with 7 bases identical to TRBD2. The CDR3 DNA is TGTGCCAGCAGCGTTGGTAGCGGGCCCTACGAGCAGTACTTC. It is translated as CASSVGSGPYEQYF.